This record concerns one T cell receptor beta chain sequence. This record comes from a study of blood T cell repertoires in COVID-19. This CDR3 spans 15 amino acids. The ends lost 3 bases at V and 7 bases at J; junction bases unmatched: 7. Germline assignment: CDR1 KGHSH and CDR2 LQKENI. Sequencing used immunoSEQ multiplex PCR; TCRdb keeps in-frame clones, though not all of them. The sample holds 150,000 to 200,000 clones; just under 90% are singletons and the top ten take 3.7%. The chain is built from TRBV18 and TRBJ1-2; 11 nucleotides match TRBD1. The source material was peripheral blood. The source of this sequence is a man between 18 and 35 years old with active or convalescent COVID-19. CDR3 in amino acids: CASSPPVGTGGGYTF. The DNA of the CDR3 is TGTGCCAGCTCACCTCCCGTCGGGACAGGGGGTGGCTACACCTTC.